This T cell receptor beta chain is from a study of regulatory and conventional T cells in RAG deficiency. Study conclusions and caveats: Sorted Omenn CD25-high CD127-low cells may not be bona fide Tregs. Treg unique TCR beta sequences were about 91-fold fewer in Omenn syndrome and CID/AS patients than controls. Patient subsets had shorter CDR3s; Omenn Treg-Tconv overlap exceeded 75%.

Trimming left V 4 bases short and J 2 bases short, with 11 bases between. The length of the CDR3 is 14 residues. The germline V gene has CDR1 MNHNS and CDR2 SASEGT. The table came from immunoSEQ multiplex PCR; TCRdb's copy has only in-frame clones and leaves some out. The sample has approximately 46,000 clones, approximately 90% seen once; the top ten hold 0.45% to 0.6%. In regard to this clone: The antigen is undetermined.

The sorted conventional CD4+ T cells were CD25-low and CD127-high, with genomic DNA sequenced. These data were also filed under a second study, of regulatory T cells. That work contributes: Primers: 52 TRBV forward and 13 TRBJ reverse.

The clonotype originates from a human donor in good health. The sample was CD4+ effector T cells sorted from blood. The rearrangement joins TRBV6-1 to TRBJ2-5; D is uncertain. The CDR3 loop reads CASSGSLSQETQYF. CDR3 nucleotide sequence: TGTGCCAGCAGTGGTTCCCTTTCACAAGAGACCCAGTACTTC.